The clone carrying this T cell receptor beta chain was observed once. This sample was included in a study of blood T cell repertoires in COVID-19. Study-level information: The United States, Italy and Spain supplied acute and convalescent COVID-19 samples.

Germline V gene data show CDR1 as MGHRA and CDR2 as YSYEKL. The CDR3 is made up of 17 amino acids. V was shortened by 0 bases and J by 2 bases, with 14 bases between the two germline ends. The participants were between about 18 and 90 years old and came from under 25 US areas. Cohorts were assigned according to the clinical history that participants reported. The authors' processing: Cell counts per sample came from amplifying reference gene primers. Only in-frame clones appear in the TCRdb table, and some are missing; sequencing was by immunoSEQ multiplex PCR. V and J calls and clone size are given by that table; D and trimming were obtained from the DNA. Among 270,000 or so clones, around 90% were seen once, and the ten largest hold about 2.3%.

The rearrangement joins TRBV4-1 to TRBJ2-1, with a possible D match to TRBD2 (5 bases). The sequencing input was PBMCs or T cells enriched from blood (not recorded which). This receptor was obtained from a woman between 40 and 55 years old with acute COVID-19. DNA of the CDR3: TGCGCCAGCAGCCAAGATAGAGGAGGAACCGCCTACAATGAGCAGTTCTTC. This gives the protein CASSQDRGGTAYNEQFF.